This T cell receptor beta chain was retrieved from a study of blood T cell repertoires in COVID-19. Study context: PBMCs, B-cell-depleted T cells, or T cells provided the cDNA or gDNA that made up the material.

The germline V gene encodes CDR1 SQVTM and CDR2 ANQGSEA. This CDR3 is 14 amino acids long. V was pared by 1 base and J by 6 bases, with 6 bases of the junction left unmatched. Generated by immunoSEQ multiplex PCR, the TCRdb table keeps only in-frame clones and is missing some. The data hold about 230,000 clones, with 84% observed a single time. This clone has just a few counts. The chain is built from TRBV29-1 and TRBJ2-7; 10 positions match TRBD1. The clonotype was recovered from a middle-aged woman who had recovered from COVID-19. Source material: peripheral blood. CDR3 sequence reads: CSVEGDRGGGEQYF. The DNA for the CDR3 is TGCAGCGTTGAAGGGGACAGGGGAGGCGGCGAGCAGTACTTC.